The 23 T cell receptor beta chains presented below share a single source sample, sequenced in a study of T cell changes during pregnancy in multiple sclerosis. Profiling relied on immunoSEQ multiplex PCR, and the TCRdb table lists in-frame clones only, not all of them. The top ten clones hold roughly 0.38% of a sample with 40,000 or so clones, about nine tenths of them seen once. The sample consisted of CD4+ T cells from peripheral blood mononuclear cells, taken after pregnancy. Receptors originate from a female donor in good health, enrolled as a control in a pregnancy study.

The V and J genes are TRBV6-1 and TRBJ2-7; possible D gene TRBD2, 7 bases. V gave up 4 bases and J gave up 1 base, with 20 bases separating them. CDR3 length: 17 residues. Germline CDR1 reads MNHNS; CDR2 reads SASEGT. The chain's CDR3 is CASSASSGGAGSYEQYF. CDR3 bases: TGTGCCAGCAGTGCCAGCTCGGGGGGCGCTGGGTCCTACGAGCAGTACTTC.

This sequence joins TRBV11-3 and TRBJ2-7, with D possibly TRBD2 on 5 matching bases. CDR3 length equals 14 residues. The ends were cut back, 5 bases at V and 0 bases at J, with 11 bases in the middle. Germline CDR1 and CDR2: SGHNT and YENEEA. CDR3 region: CASSPSRDSYEQYF. CDR3 in DNA: TGTGCCAGCAGCCCTAGCCGGGACTCCTACGAGCAGTACTTC.

The chain employs TRBV7-9 and TRBJ1-6; tentative D call: TRBD1 (5 bases). Germline CDR1 reads SEHNR; CDR2 reads FQNEAQ (reference sequence). The CDR3 loop spans 18 amino acids. V dropped 1 base and J dropped 0 bases, with 13 bases sitting between them. CDR3 loop: CASSLVGTGSSYNSPLHF. The CDR3 DNA sequence: TGTGCCAGCAGCTTAGTGGGGACTGGGAGCTCCTATAATTCACCCCTCCACTTT.

The genes are TRBV18 and TRBJ1-2, with 10 bases lining up with TRBD1. CDR1 and CDR2 (germline): KGHSH, LQKENI. The CDR3 length is 14 residues. J was trimmed by 5 bases and V by 5 bases; bases with no gene match: 5. This chain's CDR3 is CASSSGTGDYGYTF. The CDR3 nucleotides are TGTGCCAGCTCAAGCGGGACAGGGGATTATGGCTACACCTTC. The variable domain in full, with the rest retrieved from reference TRBV18 and TRBJ1-2, is NAGVMQNPRHLVRRRGQEARLRCSPMKGHSHVYWYRQLPEEGLKFMVYLQKENIIDESGMPKERFSAEFPKEGPSILRIQQVVRGDSAAYFCASSSGTGDYGYTFGSGTRLTVV.

The chain has TRBV5-1 and TRBJ1-1; no firm D call. The V gene's germline CDR1 is SGHRS and CDR2 YFSETQ. There are 13 residues in the CDR3. Trimming stripped 4 bases from V and 2 bases from J, with 9 bases between. CDR3 residues: CASSLTVNTEAFF. The CDR3 DNA sequence: TGCGCCAGCAGCCTGACTGTCAACACTGAAGCTTTCTTT.

The rearrangement joins TRBV19 to TRBJ2-4, with D perhaps TRBD2 (5 bases). This CDR3 is 19 amino acids long. V lost 3 bases and J 0 bases, leaving 21 bases between the germline ends. Germline CDR1 reads LNHDA; CDR2 reads SQIVND (reference sequence). The CDR3 DNA reads TGTGCCAGTAGTATCGACACCCGGGCGCTAGCCGTAGCCAAAAACATTCAGTACTTC. Its translation: CASSIDTRALAVAKNIQYF.

The chain joins TRBV10-2 to TRBJ2-3, with 9 bases identical to TRBD2. Germline V gene sequence: CDR1 WSHSY, CDR2 SAAADI. This CDR3 spans 18 amino acids. V lost 7 bases to trimming and J lost 0 bases; unmatched junction nucleotides: 14. In DNA, the CDR3 is TGCGCCAGCACGGGAACAGCGGGGGGAGCTCCTAGCACAGATACGCAGTATTTT. Translation gives CASTGTAGGAPSTDTQYF.

This chain links TRBV5-1 with TRBJ2-1; 9 bases align to TRBD2. The length of the CDR3 is 16 residues. Looked up from germline, CDR1 is SGHRS and CDR2 is YFSETQ. J gave up 9 bases and V 0 bases, and 10 bases lay outside the gene matches. The CDR3 coding sequence is TGCGCCAGCAGCTTGGGGGTGGTAGCGGGAGTGAGTGAGCAGTTCTTC. Translating gives CASSLGVVAGVSEQFF.

The J gene is TRBJ2-2, the V gene TRBV11-2; possibly TRBD1 for D (5 bases). The germline V and J ends were trimmed by 1 base and 6 bases, with 9 bases remaining between them. Germline CDR1 is SGHAT and CDR2 is FQNNGV. CDR3 length: 14 residues. CDR3 sequence reads: CASSLVFRAGELFF. The CDR3, as DNA: TGTGCCAGCAGCTTAGTTTTCAGGGCCGGGGAGCTGTTTTTT.

CDR3 region: CAWTQGRAGYTF. CDR3 nucleotide sequence: TGTGCCTGGACGCAGGGTAGGGCGGGCTACACCTTC. The V gene is TRBV30, the J gene TRBJ1-2, with a possible D match to TRBD1 (5 bases). This CDR3 spans 12 amino acids. Trimming removed 4 bases at V and 8 bases at J, with 14 bases between. Per the germline V gene, CDR1 is GTSNPN and CDR2 is SVGIG (reference sequence).

The chain recombines TRBV7-2 with TRBJ1-2, with D uncertain. This CDR3 contains 13 residues. V shed 4 bases and J shed 5 bases, with 11 bases lying between them. CDR1 is SGHTA and CDR2 is FQGNSA in the germline V gene. DNA for the CDR3: TGTGCCAGCAGCTCACCCCAGGATTATGGCTACACCTTC. Protein: CASSSPQDYGYTF.

The chain couples TRBV30 to TRBJ2-4, with D possibly TRBD2 on 5 matching bases. CDR1 is GTSNPN, CDR2 SVGIG, per germline (reference sequence). This CDR3 is built from 12 residues. The V end lost 7 bases, the J end lost 0 bases, and 7 bases lay between the germline ends. In nucleotides, the CDR3 is TGTGCCTCGGAGGTAGCCAAAAACATTCAGTACTTC. This translates into CASEVAKNIQYF.

The CDR3 DNA reads TGTGCCAGCAGTGCGCAGATGAGGAGCAACACAGATACGCAGTATTTT. As protein: CASSAQMRSNTDTQYF. This chain joins TRBV25-1 and TRBJ2-3; D not resolved. CDR1 is MGHDK, CDR2 SYGVNS, per germline. V was trimmed by 4 bases and J by 2 bases, leaving 16 bases between them. The CDR3 consists of 16 residues. The full variable domain, its missing parts supplied by reference TRBV25-1 and TRBJ2-3, is EADIYQTPRYLVIGTGKKITLECSQTMGHDKMYWYQQDPGMELHLIHYSYGVNSTEKGDLSSESTVSRIRTEHFPLTLESARPSHTSQYLCASSAQMRSNTDTQYFGPGTRLTVL.

A single count supports this clone. This rearrangement joins TRBV30 to TRBJ2-3; TRBD2 agrees at 12 bases. The CDR3 length is 16 residues. CDR1 GTSNPN and CDR2 SVGIG come from the germline V gene (reference sequence). J was trimmed by 4 bases and V by 0 bases; bases with no gene match: 5. This CDR3 reads CAWSVGLAGGADTQYF. The CDR3 nucleotides read TGTGCCTGGAGTGTTGGTCTAGCGGGGGGGGCAGATACGCAGTATTTT. Full variable domain (outside the CDR3, taken from reference TRBV30 and TRBJ2-3): SQTIHQWPATLVQPVGSPLSLECTVEGTSNPNLYWYRQAAGRGLQLLFYSVGIGQISSEVPQNLSASRPQDRQFILSSKKLLLSDSGFYLCAWSVGLAGGADTQYFGPGTRLTVL.

The CDR3 protein is CASTYGQSNTEAFF. The CDR3 DNA is TGTGCCAGCACCTATGGACAATCGAACACTGAAGCTTTCTTT. V usage is TRBV11-3 and J usage is TRBJ1-1, with D possibly matching TRBD1 (5 bases). Germline CDR1 SGHNT, CDR2 YENEEA. V was cut by 7 bases and J by 1 base, with 13 bases left in between. CDR3 size: 14 residues.

This clone was seen a single time. The rearrangement uses TRBV7-2 and TRBJ1-6, with no clear D. The CDR3 is 14 residues long. Deletions cut 5 bases from V and 5 bases from J, with 10 bases between. CDR1 and CDR2 (germline): SGHTA, FQGNSA. The CDR3 sequence: CASSLPVNNSPLHF. CDR3 coding DNA: TGTGCCAGCAGCCTTCCCGTAAATAATTCACCCCTCCACTTT. The entire variable domain, with the rest obtained from reference TRBV7-2 and TRBJ1-6, is as follows: GAGVSQSPSNKVTEKGKDVELRCDPISGHTALYWYRQSLGQGLEFLIYFQGNSAPDKSGLPSDRFSAERTGGSVSTLTIQRTQQEDSAVYLCASSLPVNNSPLHFGNGTRLTVT.

The CDR3 loop is CSVEIQGTYEQYF. The CDR3 DNA follows: TGCAGCGTTGAAATACAGGGTACCTACGAGCAGTACTTC. This chain connects TRBV29-1 to TRBJ2-7; weak D call: TRBD1 (6 bases). Trimming removed 2 bases from V and 2 bases from J, with 10 bases in between. The CDR3 sequence is 13 residues long. CDR1 and CDR2 from the germline V gene are SQVTM and ANQGSEA.

The chain uses TRBV29-1 and TRBJ1-1, with D perhaps TRBD1 (5 bases). The ends were cut back, 7 bases at V and 6 bases at J, with 12 bases in the middle. This CDR3 has 11 residues. CDR1 is SQVTM and CDR2 is ANQGSEA in the germline V gene. Written as DNA, the CDR3 is TGCAGCGCCCGTAAAGGGGCTGAAGCTTTCTTT. It is translated as CSARKGAEAFF.

This chain connects TRBV29-1 to TRBJ1-3; D gene ambiguous. CDR3 size: 12 residues. V gave up 2 bases and J gave up 8 bases, with 10 bases separating them. Per germline, CDR1 SQVTM and CDR2 ANQGSEA. For the CDR3, the DNA is TGCAGCGTTGAAAGCCCGAGGGACACCATATATTTT. Amino acids: CSVESPRDTIYF.

The chain carries TRBV25-1 and TRBJ1-1, with a weak D call TRBD1 (5 bases). Germline CDR1 reads MGHDK; CDR2 reads SYGVNS. CDR3 length: 14 residues. V was clipped by 1 base and J by 3 bases, with 9 bases between them. The chain's CDR3 is CASSEFVGDTEAFF. As DNA, the CDR3 is TGTGCCAGCAGTGAATTTGTAGGGGACACTGAAGCTTTCTTT. Looking up the rest from reference TRBV25-1 and TRBJ1-1 gives the full variable domain: EADIYQTPRYLVIGTGKKITLECSQTMGHDKMYWYQQDPGMELHLIHYSYGVNSTEKGDLSSESTVSRIRTEHFPLTLESARPSHTSQYLCASSEFVGDTEAFFGQGTRLTVV.

The chain links TRBV2 to TRBJ1-4, with 11 positions matching TRBD1. Germline-derived CDR1 and CDR2 are SNHLY and FYNNEI. The J segment lost 8 bases and the V segment lost 5 bases, leaving 7 bases of the junction unmatched. This CDR3 has 15 residues. CDR3 bases: TGTGCCAGCAGTCCGGACAGGGGGCTGGGAGAAAAACTGTTTTTT. Protein sequence: CASSPDRGLGEKLFF.

The chain is built from TRBV7-2 and TRBJ2-3; 8 bases fit TRBD1. Germline V CDR1 and CDR2: SGHTA, FQGNSA. Trimming cost V 5 bases and J 1 base; bases outside gene matches: 8. The CDR3 totals 16 residues. DNA for the CDR3: TGTGCCAGCAGCCCCGACCACAGGGGGGGCACAGATACGCAGTATTTT. Amino acid sequence: CASSPDHRGGTDTQYF. Using reference TRBV7-2 and TRBJ2-3 for the parts outside the CDR3, the full variable domain is GAGVSQSPSNKVTEKGKDVELRCDPISGHTALYWYRQSLGQGLEFLIYFQGNSAPDKSGLPSDRFSAERTGGSVSTLTIQRTQQEDSAVYLCASSPDHRGGTDTQYFGPGTRLTVL.

The chain is built from TRBV18 and TRBJ1-3; D gene ambiguous. Trimming shortened V by 3 bases and J by 0 bases, and 15 bases separated the two germline ends. Germline V lookup: CDR1 KGHSH, CDR2 LQKENI. The CDR3 has 17 amino acids. CDR3 loop: CASSPQVPASSGNTIYF. Written as DNA, the CDR3 is TGTGCCAGCTCACCCCAGGTCCCAGCCTCCTCTGGAAACACCATATATTTT.